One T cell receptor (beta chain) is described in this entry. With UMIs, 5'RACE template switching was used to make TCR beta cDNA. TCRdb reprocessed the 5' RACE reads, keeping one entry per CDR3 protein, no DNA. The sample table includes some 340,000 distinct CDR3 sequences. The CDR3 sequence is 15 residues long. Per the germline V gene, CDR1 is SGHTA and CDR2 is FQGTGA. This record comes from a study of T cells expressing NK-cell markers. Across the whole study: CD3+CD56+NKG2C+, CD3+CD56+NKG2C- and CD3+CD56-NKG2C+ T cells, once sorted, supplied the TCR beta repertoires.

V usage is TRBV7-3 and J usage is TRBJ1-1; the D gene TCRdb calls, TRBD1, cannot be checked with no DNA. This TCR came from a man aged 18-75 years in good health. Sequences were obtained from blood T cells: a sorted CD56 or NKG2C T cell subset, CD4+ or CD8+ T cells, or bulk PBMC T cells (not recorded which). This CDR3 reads CASSPQGQGRTEAFF.